This is a list of T cell receptor beta chains from one sample in a study of T cell clonotyping in hematopoietic cell transplantation. The assay was immunoSEQ multiplex PCR, and TCRdb's table has in-frame clones only and misses some. The data hold 10,000 to 15,000 clones, with more than 80% observed a single time. The sequenced sample was peripheral blood mononuclear cells. The receptor set was obtained from a man younger than 40 in good health. Some clones in this sample may be carry-over from other donors' samples. Each CDR3 is given with its conserved first and last residue. Each record gives: CDR3 DNA, CDR3 protein, clone size, J gene, D gene, V gene. D genes are given only for firm matches. Clone size is stated in some rows and not others, as once, few, many or a class when expanded.

DNA: TGTGCCTGGAATTGGGGACAGACCTACAATGAGCAGTTCTTC
CDR3: CAWNWGQTYNEQFF
size: once
J: TRBJ2-1
D: TRBD1
V: TRBV30

DNA: TGCGCCAGCAGCCAGGGACAGCACAACTCCTACGAGCAGTACTTC
CDR3: CASSQGQHNSYEQYF
size: -
J: TRBJ2-7
D: TRBD1
V: TRBV4-1

DNA: TGTGCCAGCAGTTACTCCGGCAGGCAAGCCGATGAGCAGTTCTTC
CDR3: CASSYSGRQADEQFF
size: once
J: TRBJ2-1
D: -
V: TRBV6-5

DNA: TGTGCCAGCAGCTTCGGTGGGAAACTGTTTTTT
CDR3: CASSFGGKLFF
size: -
J: TRBJ1-4
D: -
V: TRBV5-4

DNA: TGTGCCAGCAGCTTACCCGGACAGAGCTCCTACGAGCAGTACTTC
CDR3: CASSLPGQSSYEQYF
size: -
J: TRBJ2-7
D: -
V: TRBV7-2

DNA: TGCGCCAGCAGCTTGGATGGACAGGGGCGTTACGAGCAGTACTTC
CDR3: CASSLDGQGRYEQYF
size: -
J: TRBJ2-7
D: TRBD1
V: TRBV5-1

DNA: TGTGCCAGCAGCCCAGAACAGCTCGCTAACTATGGCTACACCTTC
CDR3: CASSPEQLANYGYTF
size: -
J: TRBJ1-2
D: -
V: TRBV11-1

DNA: TGTGCCATCAGTGCGGCAGGGGCGGACACTGAAGCTTTCTTT
CDR3: CAISAAGADTEAFF
size: -
J: TRBJ1-1
D: -
V: TRBV10-3

DNA: TGTGCCAGCTCAGGGGGCCCTGGGGCCAACGTCCTGACTTTC
CDR3: CASSGGPGANVLTF
size: -
J: TRBJ2-6
D: TRBD1
V: TRBV25-1

DNA: TGCGCCAGCACCCCTGGGGGAGGGGGCGCGCCCCGTGATGGCTACACCTTC
CDR3: CASTPGGGGAPRDGYTF
size: -
J: TRBJ1-2
D: TRBD1
V: TRBV4-3

DNA: TGTGCCAGCAGCGTAGAAACAGGTTTGGACGAGCAGTACTTC
CDR3: CASSVETGLDEQYF
size: -
J: TRBJ2-7
D: -
V: TRBV9

DNA: TGTGCCAGTAGTGCCAGACAGAGCAATCAGCCCCAGCATTTT
CDR3: CASSARQSNQPQHF
size: -
J: TRBJ1-5
D: -
V: TRBV19

DNA: TGCGCCAGCAGCCCTAGACCGACAGATGATTTTGAAGCTTTCTTT
CDR3: CASSPRPTDDFEAFF
size: once
J: TRBJ1-1
D: -
V: TRBV5-1

DNA: TGTGCCAGCAGCCAAGAGCGCGCGGGCACCGGGGAGCTGTTTTTT
CDR3: CASSQERAGTGELFF
size: -
J: TRBJ2-2
D: -
V: TRBV4-2

DNA: TGTGCCAGCATCTTACAGGGTTTCGATGGCTACACCTTC
CDR3: CASILQGFDGYTF
size: -
J: TRBJ1-2
D: -
V: TRBV2

DNA: TGTGCCAGCAGCCCCGGGGTCGCAGGGCCAAACAATCAGCCCCAGCATTTT
CDR3: CASSPGVAGPNNQPQHF
size: -
J: TRBJ1-5
D: -
V: TRBV5-8

DNA: TGTGCCAGCAGCAAGCAAGGTGTGGGCCTCACAGATACGCAGTATTTT
CDR3: CASSKQGVGLTDTQYF
size: -
J: TRBJ2-3
D: -
V: TRBV7-2

DNA: TGTGCCAGCAGCGGACCTGTCGGGACCGGGGAGCTGTTTTTT
CDR3: CASSGPVGTGELFF
size: -
J: TRBJ2-2
D: -
V: TRBV11-3

DNA: TGTGCCAGCAGCCCCTTTAGGGACAGGGCTTCTAACTATGGCTACACCTTC
CDR3: CASSPFRDRASNYGYTF
size: -
J: TRBJ1-2
D: TRBD1
V: TRBV9

DNA: TGTGCCAGCAGGGCGGAGAGGGGGGGAAAGACCCAGTACTTC
CDR3: CASRAERGGKTQYF
size: -
J: TRBJ2-5
D: -
V: TRBV2

DNA: TGTGCCAGCAGTTATACTAGCGGGAGCACAGATACGCAGTATTTT
CDR3: CASSYTSGSTDTQYF
size: -
J: TRBJ2-3
D: TRBD2
V: TRBV6-5

DNA: TGTGCCAGCAGTACCCGACAGGAGAACTCCTACGAGCAGTACTTC
CDR3: CASSTRQENSYEQYF
size: -
J: TRBJ2-7
D: -
V: TRBV6-5

DNA: TGTGCCAGCAGGACTAAGACTAGCGCCTACGAGCAGTACTTC
CDR3: CASRTKTSAYEQYF
size: -
J: TRBJ2-7
D: TRBD2
V: TRBV28

DNA: TGTGCCAGTAGTATAGGGGCAGGGGGTAATCAGCCCCAGCATTTT
CDR3: CASSIGAGGNQPQHF
size: -
J: TRBJ1-5
D: TRBD1
V: TRBV19

DNA: TGCGCCAGCCGGGAGAACACGAACACTGAAGCTTTCTTT
CDR3: CASRENTNTEAFF
size: -
J: TRBJ1-1
D: -
V: TRBV5-1

DNA: TGCGCCAGCAGCTTGCGGGGGGACAGCTCTAACTATGGCTACACCTTC
CDR3: CASSLRGDSSNYGYTF
size: few
J: TRBJ1-2
D: TRBD1
V: TRBV5-1

DNA: TGTGCCTTCGCTGGCGACACCTCAAATTCACCCCTCCACTTT
CDR3: CAFAGDTSNSPLHF
size: -
J: TRBJ1-6
D: -
V: TRBV30

DNA: TGTGCCAGCAGCTTAGTGCAGACGAACACTGAAGCTTTCTTT
CDR3: CASSLVQTNTEAFF
size: once
J: TRBJ1-1
D: -
V: TRBV7-6

DNA: TGTGCCAGCAGTGAGACGGGGCGCTCCGGCTACACCTTC
CDR3: CASSETGRSGYTF
size: -
J: TRBJ1-2
D: -
V: TRBV2

DNA: TGTGCCAGCAGCCAGTTGACTAGCGGTAGCACAGATACGCAGTATTTT
CDR3: CASSQLTSGSTDTQYF
size: -
J: TRBJ2-3
D: TRBD2
V: TRBV4-2

DNA: TGCGCCAGCAGCTCAGGACTCTACGAGCAGTACTTC
CDR3: CASSSGLYEQYF
size: -
J: TRBJ2-7
D: -
V: TRBV5-1

DNA: TGTGCCAGCAGCTCGCTCGGGAGCCCCTACGAGCAGTACTTC
CDR3: CASSSLGSPYEQYF
size: -
J: TRBJ2-7
D: -
V: TRBV5-6

DNA: TGTGCCAGCAACCAGGGACGCGGCAATCAGCCCCAGCATTTT
CDR3: CASNQGRGNQPQHF
size: -
J: TRBJ1-5
D: -
V: TRBV2

DNA: TGCGCCAGCAGCTTGGTTCTAGCGGGGGCGGGAGATACGCAGTATTTT
CDR3: CASSLVLAGAGDTQYF
size: -
J: TRBJ2-3
D: TRBD2
V: TRBV5-1

DNA: TGTGCCAGCAGTGAACAGGGGGCAGTAGCTGGAAACACCATATATTTT
CDR3: CASSEQGAVAGNTIYF
size: -
J: TRBJ1-3
D: TRBD1
V: TRBV2

DNA: TGTGCCAGCAGCAAAGAGGCAGATACGCAGTATTTT
CDR3: CASSKEADTQYF
size: -
J: TRBJ2-3
D: -
V: TRBV21-1

DNA: TGCGCCAGCAGCCAAGATGCTGCTACCTACGAGCAGTACTTC
CDR3: CASSQDAATYEQYF
size: -
J: TRBJ2-7
D: -
V: TRBV4-3

DNA: TGTGCCCGGAGGGCAGGTTCGAACACCGGGGAGCTGTTTTTT
CDR3: CARRAGSNTGELFF
size: -
J: TRBJ2-2
D: -
V: TRBV30

DNA: TGTGCCAGCAGCATTGGACTCACTGGGTCTGAGCAGTTCTTC
CDR3: CASSIGLTGSEQFF
size: -
J: TRBJ2-1
D: -
V: TRBV7-3

DNA: TGTGCCTGCCGGGACAGGGGAAGTTACGAGCAGTACTTC
CDR3: CACRDRGSYEQYF
size: few
J: TRBJ2-7
D: TRBD1
V: TRBV6-6

DNA: TGTGCCAGCAGTCAGTACAGGGCCGATGGCTACACCTTC
CDR3: CASSQYRADGYTF
size: -
J: TRBJ1-2
D: -
V: TRBV6-5

DNA: TGTGCCAGCAGCTTCGCAGCAACAGATACGCAGTATTTT
CDR3: CASSFAATDTQYF
size: -
J: TRBJ2-3
D: -
V: TRBV5-5

DNA: TGTGCCAGCAGCTTGGCTGGGGGAAAGTATGGCTACACCTTC
CDR3: CASSLAGGKYGYTF
size: once
J: TRBJ1-2
D: -
V: TRBV5-6

DNA: TGTGCCAGCAGCTCCGGACTAGCGGGCCCCACAGATACGCAGTATTTT
CDR3: CASSSGLAGPTDTQYF
size: -
J: TRBJ2-3
D: TRBD2
V: TRBV13

DNA: TGTGCCTGGAGTGATCAGGGATCCGGCGAGCAGTACTTC
CDR3: CAWSDQGSGEQYF
size: -
J: TRBJ2-7
D: -
V: TRBV30

DNA: TGCAGCGTTCGCAGCATAGAAGCTTTCTTT
CDR3: CSVRSIEAFF
size: -
J: TRBJ1-1
D: -
V: TRBV29-1